The 26 T cell receptor beta chains given below trace back to one sample, sequenced in a study of blood T cell repertoires in COVID-19 (dated by TCRdb to the early 2020s). Preparation of the library involved the immunoSEQ multiplex PCR assay. In TCRdb, the immuneACCESS table is reduced to in-frame sequences with V and J assigned. These tables do not hold every clone; where another copy was compared, an unresolved V gene accounts for under half, and the others remain unexplained. The sample table lists 100,000 to 150,000 clones, more than 70% of them with a count of one. The top ten constitute around 3.4% of the sample. The sample comprised peripheral blood. Every receptor here comes from a woman in her sixties with acute or convalescent COVID-19.

This sequence joins TRBV11-3 and TRBJ1-5; D unresolved. V lost 0 bases to trimming and J lost 0 bases, with 9 bases between them. The CDR3 contains 16 residues. From germline, CDR1 is SGHNT and CDR2 YENEEA. CDR3 coding DNA: TGTGCCAGCAGCTTAGATCGACTCGATAGCAATCAGCCCCAGCATTTT. It yields the protein CASSLDRLDSNQPQHF.

The chain has TRBV28 and TRBJ2-7; weak D call: TRBD1 (6 bases). V gave up 2 bases and J gave up 1 base, with 6 bases separating them. The germline V gene encodes CDR1 MDHEN and CDR2 SYDVKM. The length of the CDR3 is 13 residues. CDR3 amino acids: CASSLTGSYEQYV. As DNA, the CDR3 is TGTGCCAGCAGTTTAACAGGGTCCTACGAGCAGTACGTC.

The gene calls are TRBV5-6 and TRBJ2-1; 12 bases align to TRBD2. V lost 4 bases and J lost 4; bases outside the gene matches: 3. CDR1 and CDR2 from the germline V gene are SGHDT and YYEEEE. The CDR3 runs 15 residues. CDR3 sequence (DNA): TGTGCCAGCAGCCCGGGGACTAGCGGGTACAATGAGCAGTTCTTC. Translated, it gives CASSPGTSGYNEQFF. The full variable domain, in which reference TRBV5-6 and TRBJ2-1 provide the parts outside the CDR3, is DAGVTQSPTHLIKTRGQQVTLRCSPKSGHDTVSWYQQALGQGPQFIFQYYEEEERQRGNFPDRFSGHQFPNYSSELNVNALLLGDSALYLCASSPGTSGYNEQFFGPGTRLTVL.

The chain combines TRBV5-4 with TRBJ2-2, with D maybe TRBD1 (6 bases). Germline-derived CDR1 and CDR2 are SGHNT and YYREEE (reference sequence). This CDR3 has 15 amino acids. Trimming shortened V by 2 bases and J by 4 bases, and 12 bases separated the two germline ends. The CDR3 sequence is CASSLPPGVTGELFF. In DNA, the CDR3 is TGTGCCAGCAGCTTACCCCCAGGGGTCACCGGGGAGCTGTTTTTT.

This chain links TRBV5-1 with TRBJ2-1; D uncertain. Trimming took 0 bases from V and 0 from J, leaving 4 bases between them. This CDR3 contains 14 residues. The germline V gene has CDR1 SGHRS and CDR2 YFSETQ. In DNA form, the CDR3 reads TGCGCCAGCAGCTTGGAGAGCTCCTACAATGAGCAGTTCTTC. It is translated as CASSLESSYNEQFF. Using reference TRBV5-1 and TRBJ2-1 for the parts outside the CDR3, the full variable domain is KAGVTQTPRYLIKTRGQQVTLSCSPISGHRSVSWYQQTPGQGLQFLFEYFSETQRNKGNFPGRFSGRQFSNSRSEMNVSTLELGDSALYLCASSLESSYNEQFFGPGTRLTVL.

This chain uses TRBV19 with TRBJ1-1; possible D gene TRBD1, 6 bases. Germline V CDR1 and CDR2: LNHDA, SQIVND (reference sequence). The CDR3 has 16 residues. Trimming shortened V by 3 bases and J by 5 bases, and 19 bases separated the two germline ends. The CDR3 loop is CASSMRLGGPGTEAFF. CDR3 coding DNA: TGTGCCAGTAGTATGAGGTTGGGGGGGCCTGGGACTGAAGCTTTCTTT.

The chain links TRBV10-3 to TRBJ1-5; D ambiguous. Germline CDR1 ENHRY, CDR2 SYGVKD. The CDR3 covers 14 residues. Trimming removed 3 bases at V and 6 bases at J, with 12 bases between. Written as DNA, the CDR3 is TGTGCCATCAGTGAAAGAGGGTTAAGTCAGCCCCAGCATTTT. Protein: CAISERGLSQPQHF.

The chain has TRBV5-1 and TRBJ1-2; TRBD1 matches at 8 bases. Germline V lookup: CDR1 SGHRS, CDR2 YFSETQ. Trimming at V came to 3 bases and at J to 5 bases, leaving 3 bases not matched to a gene. This CDR3 comprises 13 residues. The CDR3 is CASSWDRRYGYTF. The CDR3 DNA reads as TGCGCCAGCAGCTGGGACAGGCGGTATGGCTACACCTTC.

This rearrangement joins TRBV5-6 to TRBJ1-2; D gene unclear. In germline, CDR1 is SGHDT, CDR2 YYEEEE. CDR3 size: 13 residues. Trimming cost V 3 bases and J 8 bases, with 14 bases left between them. The CDR3: CASSSRAGRGYTF. In nucleotides, the CDR3 is TGTGCCAGCAGCTCGCGGGCGGGTCGGGGCTACACCTTC. Looking up the rest from reference TRBV5-6 and TRBJ1-2 gives the full variable domain: DAGVTQSPTHLIKTRGQQVTLRCSPKSGHDTVSWYQQALGQGPQFIFQYYEEEERQRGNFPDRFSGHQFPNYSSELNVNALLLGDSALYLCASSSRAGRGYTFGSGTRLTVV.

The chain has TRBV3-1 (or the pseudogene TRBV3-2) and TRBJ2-5, with D perhaps TRBD1 (5 bases). CDR3 length equals 13 residues. The germline V and J ends were trimmed by 4 bases and 3 bases, with 9 bases remaining between them. CDR1 and CDR2 from the germline V gene are LGHDT and YNNKEL (reference sequence). This CDR3 reads CASSPDRKETQYF. The CDR3 coding sequence is TGTGCCAGCAGCCCTGACAGAAAAGAGACCCAGTACTTC.

The CDR3 loop reads CASRPGTSGEKLFF. CDR3 nucleotide sequence: TGCGCCAGCAGGCCCGGGACAAGCGGTGAAAAACTGTTTTTT. The V call is TRBV5-1, the J call TRBJ1-4; D perhaps matches TRBD1 (6 bases). The CDR3 totals 14 residues. Germline CDR1 reads SGHRS; CDR2 reads YFSETQ. V dropped 5 bases and J dropped 7 bases, with 15 bases sitting between them. Using reference TRBV5-1 and TRBJ1-4 for the parts outside the CDR3, the full variable domain is KAGVTQTPRYLIKTRGQQVTLSCSPISGHRSVSWYQQTPGQGLQFLFEYFSETQRNKGNFPGRFSGRQFSNSRSEMNVSTLELGDSALYLCASRPGTSGEKLFFGSGTQLSVL.

This chain links TRBV3-1 (or the pseudogene TRBV3-2) with TRBJ1-1; D gene uncertain. Germline V gene lookup returns CDR1 LGHDT and CDR2 YNNKEL (reference sequence). There are 15 residues in the CDR3. Trimming pared 3 bases from V and 0 bases from J, leaving 11 bases between. The CDR3 DNA sequence: TGTGCCAGCAGCCAGAGTCTCCTTATGAACACTGAAGCTTTCTTT. Translating it yields CASSQSLLMNTEAFF.

J is TRBJ2-5 and V is TRBV19; a weak D match, TRBD2 (6 bases). This CDR3 is built from 14 residues. The V and J ends lost 6 bases and 4 bases respectively, with 15 bases between them. Germline CDR1 LNHDA, CDR2 SQIVND (reference sequence). In DNA, the CDR3 is TGTGCCAGTAGGGGTAGCGGAGCGGGAGAGACCCAGTACTTC. This encodes CASRGSGAGETQYF.

This chain joins TRBV28 and TRBJ2-4; D not certain. The ends were cut back, 2 bases at V and 7 bases at J, with 15 bases in the middle. This CDR3 is 15 amino acids long. CDR1 and CDR2 from the germline V gene are MDHEN and SYDVKM. The CDR3 DNA sequence: TGTGCCAGCAGTTTAGCAGGCCCTACCGTTAACATTCAGTACTTC. Protein sequence: CASSLAGPTVNIQYF.

This rearrangement joins TRBV3-1 (or the pseudogene TRBV3-2) to TRBJ1-4; 7 bases are shared with TRBD1. Germline loops: CDR1 LGHDT, CDR2 YNNKEL (reference sequence). Trimming took 5 bases from V and 8 from J; bases not matched to a gene: 2. The CDR3 is 12 residues long. CDR3 sequence: CASSSTGEKLFF. The CDR3 region has the DNA TGTGCCAGCAGCTCGACAGGGGAAAAACTGTTTTTT.

This rearrangement joins TRBV4-2 to TRBJ1-3, with 7 bases fitting TRBD1. The CDR3 totals 14 residues. The V and J ends lost 2 bases and 6 bases, in that order; junction bases with no gene match: 4. The V gene's germline CDR1 is LGHNA and CDR2 YNFKEQ. DNA for the CDR3: TGTGCCAGCAGCCAAAACAGGGGACTAAACACCATATATTTT. It yields the protein CASSQNRGLNTIYF.

The V gene is TRBV6-5, the J gene TRBJ2-1; tentative D call: TRBD2 (6 bases). The CDR3 extends over 16 amino acids. Germline V gene lookup returns CDR1 MNHEY and CDR2 SVGAGI. V lost 0 bases to trimming and J lost 3 bases, with 12 bases between them. CDR3 DNA: TGTGCCAGCAGTTACTCGACGGGGGAGTACTACAATGAGCAGTTCTTC. Amino acid sequence: CASSYSTGEYYNEQFF.

The chain links TRBV5-1 to TRBJ2-1, with TRBD2 as a possible D gene (6 bases). Germline CDR1 SGHRS, CDR2 YFSETQ. V lost 0 bases and J lost 3, with 16 bases in between. This CDR3 region has 17 residues. DNA for the CDR3: TGCGCCAGCAGCTTGGCCATCCTTAGTAGCGGCTACAATGAGCAGTTCTTC. Its translation: CASSLAILSSGYNEQFF.

A single count supports this clone. The chain recombines TRBV28 with TRBJ1-2, with D hard to call. V lost 4 bases and J lost 0, with 6 bases in between. The CDR3 totals 13 residues. Germline lookup yields CDR1 MDHEN and CDR2 SYDVKM. The CDR3 bases are TGTGCCAGCAGTTCTAGAGCTAACTATGGCTACACCTTC. It codes for CASSSRANYGYTF.

The chain has TRBV5-4 and TRBJ2-1, with 11 nucleotides matching TRBD1. Germline V gene data show CDR1 as SGHNT and CDR2 as YYREEE (reference sequence). After removal of 7 bases from V and 9 bases from J, the junction contained 6 bases not matched to a gene. This CDR3 contains 13 residues. In DNA form, the CDR3 reads TGTGCCAGCTCTGGACAGGGGGCCGGTGAGCAGTTCTTC. Translation gives CASSGQGAGEQFF.

The chain recombines TRBV19 with TRBJ1-1; 10 nucleotides agree with TRBD1. CDR3 length equals 16 residues. J was trimmed by 9 bases and V by 1 base; bases with no gene match: 11. Germline CDR1 is LNHDA and CDR2 is SQIVND (reference sequence). The CDR3 loop reads CASSIGLDRGRGKAFF. The CDR3 nucleotides are TGTGCCAGTAGTATAGGTCTCGACAGGGGGCGTGGAAAAGCTTTCTTT.

This chain links TRBV3-1 (or the pseudogene TRBV3-2) with TRBJ1-6; D perhaps matches TRBD1 (6 bases). Trimming took off 5 bases at V and 5 bases at J, with 10 bases between the two ends. Looked up from germline, CDR1 is LGHDT and CDR2 is YNNKEL (reference sequence). This CDR3 region has 14 residues. The CDR3 reads CASSLQGNNSPLHF. DNA for the CDR3: TGTGCCAGCAGCTTACAGGGTAATAATTCACCCCTCCACTTT.

The table lists this clone with a few counts. The chain recombines TRBV19 with TRBJ2-5, with D possibly matching TRBD2 (5 bases). The CDR3 runs to 14 residues. Germline assignment: CDR1 LNHDA and CDR2 SQIVND (reference sequence). The V end was cut by 1 base, the J end by 7 bases, with 13 bases between. The CDR3 nucleotides read TGTGCCAGTAGTATAGCGGGAAGCCGCCGGACCCAGTACTTC. This sequence encodes CASSIAGSRRTQYF.

This chain links TRBV6-1 with TRBJ2-7; the match to TRBD2 covers 8 bases. The CDR3 is 16 residues long. Looked up from germline, CDR1 is MNHNS and CDR2 is SASEGT. The J segment lost 4 bases and the V segment lost 3 bases, leaving 11 bases of the junction unmatched. DNA of the CDR3: TGTGCCAGCAGTGATCCCGGGAGGGCCATAGAGTACGAGCAGTACTTC. Residues: CASSDPGRAIEYEQYF.

The chain carries TRBV28 and TRBJ2-1; TRBD1 matches 7 bases. V trimming: 2 bases; J trimming: 4 bases; junction bases outside the gene matches: 2. Germline V gives CDR1 MDHEN, CDR2 SYDVKM. The CDR3 is 14 residues long. In DNA form, the CDR3 reads TGTGCCAGCAGTTTAGACAGGGTATACAATGAGCAGTTCTTC. Amino acids: CASSLDRVYNEQFF.

The CDR3 sequence: CASSSGLHTGELFF. The CDR3 coding sequence is TGTGCCAGCAGCTCGGGACTACACACCGGGGAGCTGTTTTTT. The chain joins TRBV7-9 to TRBJ2-2, with TRBD2 matching over 7 bases. Trimming removed 4 bases from V and 3 bases from J; junction bases left unmatched: 2. The CDR3 runs 14 residues. CDR1 and CDR2 from the germline V gene are SEHNR and FQNEAQ (reference sequence). Combining the CDR3 with reference TRBV7-9 and TRBJ2-2 gives the whole variable domain DTGVSQNPRHKITKRGQNVTFRCDPISEHNRLYWYRQTLGQGPEFLTYFQNEAQLEKSRLLSDRFSAERPKGSFSTLEIQRTEQGDSAMYLCASSSGLHTGELFFGEGSRLTVL.